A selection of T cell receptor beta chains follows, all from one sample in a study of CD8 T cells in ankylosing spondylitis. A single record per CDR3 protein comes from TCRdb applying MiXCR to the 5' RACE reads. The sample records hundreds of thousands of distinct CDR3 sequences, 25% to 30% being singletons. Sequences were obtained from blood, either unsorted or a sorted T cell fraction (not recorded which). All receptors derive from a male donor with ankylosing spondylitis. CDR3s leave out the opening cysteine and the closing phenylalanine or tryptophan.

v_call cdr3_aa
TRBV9 ASSVGVGSSPLH
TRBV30 AWSDQKPYEQY
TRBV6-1 ASSGPRQETQY
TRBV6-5 ASSYSAGPEGWSEQF
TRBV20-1 SAISLKGVNEQF
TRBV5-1 ASSLHRDGTYNEQF
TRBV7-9 ASSPRAGTSGSYEQY
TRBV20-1 SARGRVETEAF
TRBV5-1 ASSFGGSFYNEQF
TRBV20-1 SARGQRGTGELF
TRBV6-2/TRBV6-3 ASSWGWRTEAF
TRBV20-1 SARGQDNQPQH
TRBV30 AWSVGYRITEAF
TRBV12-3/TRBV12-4 ASSLAQGTGAGELF
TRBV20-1 SARGGLAKQETQY
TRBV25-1 ASSDPRADYNEQF
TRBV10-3 AISESTGSSGANVLT
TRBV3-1 ASSQVLRTGTEAF
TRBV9 ASSPTSGRAHEQF
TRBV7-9 ASSRAGQGGNTGELF
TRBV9 ASSVGRQLSSEQF
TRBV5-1 ASSVGQENTEAF
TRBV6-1 ASSRLAGGTTDTQY
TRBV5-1 ASSLDRGLLAGGFEQF
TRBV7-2 ASSLVGGAEAF
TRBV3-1 ASSQAGNSPLH
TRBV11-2 ASSLDLWTSAGTDTQY
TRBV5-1 ASSLGLAVKETQY
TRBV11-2 ASSSDREQPQH